This T cell receptor (beta chain) is from a study of T cell repertoires in cytomegalovirus infection. Study as a whole: The public TCR beta signatures pointed to both CMV infection and matching HLA type.

This clonotype was observed a single time. What it binds is not known. Study findings and constraints: There were HLA-C-restricted CMV-specific TCR beta clonotypes dominating the ex vivo response. Accumulated public TCR beta family frequency recognized individuals carrying CMV together with the relevant HLA.

From the reads, TCRdb called clonotypes with MiXCR, one entry per CDR3 protein. This sample has roughly 860,000 distinct CDR3 sequences; 32% occur once, and the top ten carry 12%. In germline, CDR1 is MNHEY, CDR2 SMNVEV (reference sequence). V dropped 6 bases and J dropped 8 bases, with 20 bases sitting between them. This CDR3 contains 14 residues. The source of this sequence is a human donor in good health (CMV status not recorded). Some clones in this sample may be carry-over from other donors' samples. This material consisted of cultured CD8+ T cells from PBMCs, taken from culture after CMV antigen stimulation. This chain connects TRBV27 to TRBJ2-7; perhaps TRBD2 as D (7 bases). Here the CDR3 DNA reads TGTGCCAGCAGCCCGGTGGGGGGGCTAGCACAGCAGTACTTC. It codes for CASSPVGGLAQQYF.